This entry concerns a single TCR beta chain. The antigen is not known. Regarding treatment: oral pan-JAK inhibitor, 5-10 mg twice daily. This sample is part of a study of CD8+ T cells in alopecia areata. Overall study: Treated patients were dosed with oral tofacitinib, taking 5 to 10 mg twice daily.

Sequencing relied on a cDNA template that was reverse transcribed from extracted RNA. Repertoires were generated with immunoSEQ multiplex PCR, while TCRdb's copy carries only in-frame clones and drops some. Counted here are over 95,000 clones, 56% occurring once; the ten biggest clones make up 3% to 4%. Study-level findings and limits: Higher clonality and more expanded CD8+ clones appeared in lesional than normal scalp.

This CDR3 is built from 13 residues. Germline V gene lookup returns CDR1 SEHNR and CDR2 FQNEAQ (reference sequence). V shed 2 bases and J shed 1 base, with 4 bases lying between them. The sequence derives from a human donor with alopecia areata. Sequencing used CD4+ T cells sorted from blood, obtained at week 24, from a patient treated with tofacitinib. The J gene is TRBJ2-3, the V gene TRBV7-9; no clear D. The chain's CDR3 is CASSLSRTDTQYF. CDR3 DNA sequence: TGTGCCAGCAGCTTAAGCCGCACAGATACGCAGTATTTT.